The 21 T cell receptor beta chains below all came from one sample that was sequenced in a study of HIV-infected children after antiretroviral therapy interruption. Unique molecular identifiers were included in an RNA-based 3' RACE TCR library. TCRdb recomputed calls from the 3' RACE reads with MiXCR, one row per CDR3 protein. This table holds tens of thousands of distinct CDR3 sequences, around 4.1% found once. Treatment given: PENTA 11 planned treatment interruption arm or continuous ART arm. The specimen was CD45RA+ CD4+ T cells from PBMCs, pooled from several time points, collected from a donor given antiretroviral therapy, either interrupted or continuous. Subset noted: naive CD4+ CD45RA+ CD45RO- T cells. Every receptor here comes from a pool of human donors with HIV.

V usage is TRBV5-1 and J usage is TRBJ2-1, with D unresolved. The V and J ends lost 6 bases and 4 bases respectively, with 11 bases between them. CDR1 and CDR2 (germline): SGHRS, YFSETQ. This CDR3 contains 13 residues. CDR3: CASTQDLYNEQFF. The CDR3 nucleotides read TGCGCCAGCACCCAAGATCTTTACAATGAGCAGTTCTTC.

This clonotype came up a few times. This chain joins TRBV25-1 and TRBJ1-1, with 9 bases matching TRBD1. The CDR3 extends over 15 amino acids. CDR1 and CDR2 (germline): MGHDK, SYGVNS. J was trimmed by 5 bases and V by 4 bases; bases with no gene match: 8. CDR3 in amino acids: CASSAPGQGDTEAFF. As DNA, the CDR3 is TGTGCCAGCAGTGCCCCGGGACAGGGAGATACTGAAGCTTTCTTT.

Many counts were recorded for this clonotype. The gene calls are TRBV3-1 and TRBJ2-3, with D uncertain. In germline, CDR1 is LGHDT, CDR2 YNNKEL (reference sequence). This CDR3 is built from 13 residues. The germline V and J ends were trimmed by 8 bases and 0 bases, with 9 bases remaining between them. The CDR3: CASGPGSTDTQYF. DNA of the CDR3: TGTGCCAGCGGTCCAGGTAGCACAGATACGCAGTATTTT.

This clonotype has more than one count but fewer than ten. The chain links TRBV28 to TRBJ2-1, with TRBD1 identical over 10 bases. Trimming removed 7 bases from V and 8 bases from J; junction bases left unmatched: 8. Germline V lookup: CDR1 MDHEN, CDR2 SYDVKM. The CDR3 spans 14 residues. CDR3 nucleotides: TGTGCCAGCATTAGGGGACAGGGGATCGATGAGCAGTTCTTC. Translated, it gives CASIRGQGIDEQFF.

In its sample, this clonotype was seen many times. The J gene is TRBJ1-5, the V gene TRBV7-8, with 7 bases lining up with TRBD1. Losses at the gene ends were 5 bases for V and 4 bases for J; bases not matched to a gene: 8. The CDR3 is 15 residues long. Germline V lookup: CDR1 SGHVS, CDR2 FQNEAQ. The CDR3: CASSLDRAGNQPQHF. The CDR3 DNA reads TGTGCCAGCAGCCTCGACAGGGCGGGAAATCAGCCCCAGCATTTT.

This chain uses TRBV5-4 with TRBJ1-1; D possibly corresponds to TRBD1 (5 bases). Trimming cost V 4 bases and J 5 bases, with 15 bases left between them. This CDR3 is built from 14 residues. Germline assignment: CDR1 SGHNT and CDR2 YYREEE (reference sequence). In DNA form, the CDR3 reads TGTGCCAGCAGCCCAAGGGACGGCGGGACTGAAGCTTTCTTT. It codes for CASSPRDGGTEAFF.

This clonotype was detected ten times or more. The V gene is TRBV28, the J gene TRBJ2-1; TRBD1 matches 9 bases. This CDR3 region has 14 residues. Germline-derived CDR1 and CDR2 are MDHEN and SYDVKM. V dropped 7 bases and J dropped 7; count of bases not matched to a gene: 8. CDR3 protein: CASIRQGGENEQFF. In DNA, the CDR3 is TGTGCCAGCATCCGACAGGGGGGGGAGAATGAGCAGTTCTTC.

This clonotype was counted ten times or more. The rearrangement joins TRBV6-4 to TRBJ2-3; D tentatively reads TRBD1 or TRBD2 (5 bases each). Trimming stripped 8 bases from V and 0 bases from J, with 9 bases between. Germline V CDR1 and CDR2: MRHNA, SNTAGT. The CDR3 consists of 13 residues. Written as DNA, the CDR3 is TGTGCCAGCGGACGGGACAGCACAGATACGCAGTATTTT. Amino acids: CASGRDSTDTQYF.

This clonotype was detected many times. CDR3 nucleotide sequence: TGTGCCAGCAGTTTTTCGGAACAGATTAATTCACCCCTCCACTTT. This codes for CASSFSEQINSPLHF. This chain joins TRBV12-3 or TRBV12-4 and TRBJ1-6; D ambiguous. V lost 3 bases to trimming and J lost 6 bases, with 12 bases between them. There are 15 residues in the CDR3.

This clonotype was observed a few times. This sequence joins TRBV2 and TRBJ2-3; 8 bases line up with TRBD2. This CDR3 comprises 14 residues. CDR1 and CDR2 from the germline V gene are SNHLY and FYNNEI. V lost 3 bases to trimming and J lost 2 bases; unmatched junction nucleotides: 1. Here the CDR3 DNA reads TGTGCCAGCAGTGAGGGACTAGTCACAGATACGCAGTATTTT. Protein product: CASSEGLVTDTQYF.

In this sample, this clonotype turned up many times. This chain links TRBV10-3 with TRBJ2-1, with TRBD1 identical over 12 bases. There are 14 residues in the CDR3. Germline CDR1 is ENHRY and CDR2 is SYGVKD. J gave up 6 bases and V 7 bases, and 4 bases lay outside the gene matches. The CDR3 loop reads CAIMGQGARNEQFF. Here the CDR3 DNA reads TGTGCCATCATGGGACAGGGGGCTCGCAATGAGCAGTTCTTC.

This clonotype was seen repeatedly, ten times or more. The CDR3: CAISPHLSGQQETQYF. The CDR3 DNA is TGTGCCATCAGTCCACACTTGTCGGGACAACAAGAGACCCAGTACTTC. The rearrangement uses TRBV10-3 and TRBJ2-5; weak D call: TRBD1 (6 bases). This CDR3 contains 16 residues. The V gene lost 5 bases and the J gene lost 2 bases, with 18 bases spanning the gap. Germline loops: CDR1 ENHRY, CDR2 SYGVKD.

This clonotype was found many times. The V call is TRBV12-3 or TRBV12-4, the J call TRBJ2-3; D may correspond to TRBD1 or TRBD2 (6 bases each). The CDR3 has 15 amino acids. V was pared by 6 bases and J by 1 base, with 14 bases between. Here the CDR3 DNA reads TGTGCCAGCAGGGACCGGGGGCAGCGCACAGATACGCAGTATTTT. Its protein product is CASRDRGQRTDTQYF.

This clonotype was seen repeatedly, ten times or more. The V and J genes are TRBV5-5 and TRBJ1-5; D remains ambiguous. The CDR3 totals 16 residues. V was cut by 0 bases and J by 4 bases, with 14 bases left in between. Germline V gene data show CDR1 as SGHKS and CDR2 as YYEKEE (reference sequence). The CDR3 spells CASSLGIERFNQPQHF. DNA of the CDR3: TGTGCCAGCAGCTTGGGTATAGAACGGTTTAATCAGCCCCAGCATTTT.

There are many counts of this clonotype. The chain carries TRBV20-1 and TRBJ1-2; TRBD1 aligns across 10 bases. CDR1 is DFQATT and CDR2 is SNEGSKA in the germline V gene (reference sequence). The CDR3 is 16 residues long. With 1 base clipped from V and 4 bases from J, the junction kept 9 bases outside the gene matches. CDR3 loop: CSARGEGDRGPYGYTF. CDR3 in DNA: TGCAGTGCTAGAGGGGAGGGGGACAGGGGCCCCTATGGCTACACCTTC.

This clonotype appeared many times. The V call is TRBV28, the J call TRBJ2-1; TRBD2 might be the D (6 bases). This CDR3 is built from 15 residues. Germline V lookup: CDR1 MDHEN, CDR2 SYDVKM. Trimming left V 6 bases short and J 12 bases short, with 24 bases between. The CDR3 DNA follows: TGTGCCAGCAGGCTAGCGTCCGGGGCCCCATCGGGGCAGTTCTTC. Translated: CASRLASGAPSGQFF.

In this sample, this clonotype turned up many times. The J gene is TRBJ2-3, the V gene TRBV12-3 or TRBV12-4, with D possibly being TRBD1 (5 bases). The ends were cut back, 4 bases at V and 6 bases at J, with 14 bases in the middle. The CDR3 has 14 residues. The CDR3 loop is CASSSAGNWDTQYF. The CDR3 DNA is TGTGCCAGCAGTTCAGCAGGGAACTGGGATACGCAGTATTTT.

This clonotype was counted ten times or more. V gene TRBV7-9 combines with J gene TRBJ2-1; weak D call: TRBD1 (5 bases). This CDR3 spans 11 amino acids. Germline CDR1 and CDR2: SEHNR and FQNEAQ (reference sequence). The germline V and J ends were trimmed by 10 bases and 7 bases, with 11 bases remaining between them. The CDR3 reads CATSKGNEQFF. For the CDR3, the DNA is TGTGCCACTTCCAAGGGGAATGAGCAGTTCTTC.

A few counts support this clonotype. The V gene is TRBV5-1, the J gene TRBJ2-3, with a tentative D call TRBD2 (6 bases). CDR3 length: 14 residues. Trimming stripped 2 bases from V and 4 bases from J, with 11 bases between. Germline lookup yields CDR1 SGHRS and CDR2 YFSETQ. This CDR3 reads CASSFGLASDTQYF. The CDR3 DNA sequence: TGCGCCAGCAGCTTCGGCCTAGCGTCAGATACGCAGTATTTT.

This clonotype was observed at least ten times. This chain uses TRBV7-2 with TRBJ1-2; 11 nucleotides agree with TRBD1. From germline, CDR1 is SGHTA and CDR2 FQGNSA. J gave up 0 bases and V 5 bases, and 2 bases lay outside the gene matches. CDR3 size: 15 residues. CDR3 nucleotide sequence: TGTGCCAGCAGCCCGGACAGGGGGCCTAACTATGGCTACACCTTC. It translates to CASSPDRGPNYGYTF.

This clonotype turned up a few times. The rearrangement uses TRBV12-3 or TRBV12-4 and TRBJ1-5; D is undetermined. The V end was cut by 5 bases, the J end by 7 bases, with 12 bases between. The CDR3 consists of 13 residues. The chain's CDR3 is CASSLRPEQPQHF. CDR3 DNA: TGTGCCAGCAGTCTCCGCCCGGAGCAGCCCCAGCATTTT.